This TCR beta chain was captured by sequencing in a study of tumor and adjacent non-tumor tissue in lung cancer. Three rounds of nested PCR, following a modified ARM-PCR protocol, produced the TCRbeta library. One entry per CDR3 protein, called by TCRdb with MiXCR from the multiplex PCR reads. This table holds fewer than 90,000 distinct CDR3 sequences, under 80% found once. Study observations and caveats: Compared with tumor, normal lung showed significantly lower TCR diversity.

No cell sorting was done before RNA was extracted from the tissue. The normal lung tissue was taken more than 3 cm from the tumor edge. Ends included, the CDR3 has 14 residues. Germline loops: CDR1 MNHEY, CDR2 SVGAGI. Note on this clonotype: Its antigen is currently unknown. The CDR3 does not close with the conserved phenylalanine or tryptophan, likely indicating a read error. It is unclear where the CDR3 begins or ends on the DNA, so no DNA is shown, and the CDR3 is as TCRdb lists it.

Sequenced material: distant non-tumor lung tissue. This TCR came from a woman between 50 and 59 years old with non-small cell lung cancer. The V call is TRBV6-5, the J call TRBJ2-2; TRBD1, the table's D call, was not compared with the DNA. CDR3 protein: CASGVSGTAGEPFL.